Each of the 22 T cell receptor beta chains below was sequenced from the same sample in a study of monozygotic twins with inflammatory bowel disease. TCRdb re-called the 5' RACE reads and gives one entry per CDR3 protein, without DNA. The sample data list about 210,000 distinct CDR3 sequences. Sample: blood. The source of these receptors is a human donor with ulcerative colitis or Crohn's disease, or a healthy co-twin of an affected twin (not recorded which).

The CDR3 reads CASSLVGGIKVAGELFF. The chain carries TRBV27 and TRBJ2-2; no DNA is available, so the TRBD2 call from TCRdb remains unchecked. This CDR3 contains 17 residues. CDR1 and CDR2 (germline): MNHEY, SMNVEV (reference sequence).

The rearrangement joins TRBV5-1 to TRBJ1-3; TCRdb's D call of TRBD1 is untestable without DNA. Germline CDR1 and CDR2: SGHRS and YFSETQ. This CDR3 spans 17 amino acids. This CDR3 reads CASSLAGPGTGAEPAYF.

The chain employs TRBV20-1 and TRBJ1-4; TCRdb's D call of TRBD1 is untestable without DNA. Germline V gives CDR1 DFQATT, CDR2 SNEGSKA (reference sequence). This CDR3 region has 13 residues. Here the CDR3 reads CSARQGGEEKLFF.

The genes are TRBV20-1 and TRBJ2-7; lacking DNA, the TRBD1 call made by TCRdb goes unchecked. CDR3 length: 13 amino acids. Germline V lookup: CDR1 DFQATT, CDR2 SNEGSKA (reference sequence). The CDR3 region is CSAPPQGSHEQYF.

This chain uses TRBV7-8 with TRBJ2-1. The CDR3 extends over 12 amino acids. The V gene's germline CDR1 is SGHVS and CDR2 FQNEAQ. This CDR3 reads CASSLFDNEQFF.

The J gene is TRBJ1-2, the V gene TRBV12-3 or TRBV12-4; checking the TCRdb D call of TRBD1 is not possible without DNA. The CDR3 length is 13 residues. This CDR3 reads CASSPARGRGYTF.

V is TRBV11-2 and J is TRBJ2-5; the D call from TCRdb, TRBD2, cannot be confirmed without DNA. Germline V gives CDR1 SGHAT, CDR2 FQNNGV. The CDR3 has 13 amino acids. CDR3: CASSLEAGSTESF.

This chain links TRBV18 with TRBJ2-2. The germline gives CDR1 KGHSH, CDR2 LQKENI. The CDR3 consists of 15 residues. The CDR3 here is CASSPVLDSTGELFF.

The rearrangement uses TRBV20-1 and TRBJ1-2; the D call of TRBD1 rests on TCRdb alone, since no DNA is present to check it. The CDR3 consists of 15 residues. Germline V lookup: CDR1 DFQATT, CDR2 SNEGSKA (reference sequence). CDR3 sequence: CSARPQGVGGYGYTF.

This sequence joins TRBV6-5 and TRBJ2-3; TCRdb picks TRBD2, but there is no DNA to check that call. The germline V gene encodes CDR1 MNHEY and CDR2 SVGAGI. The CDR3 spans 17 residues. The CDR3 region is CASSYSKVQRGGRAQYF.

The rearrangement links TRBV5-1 to TRBJ1-2; TCRdb's D call, TRBD1, is unchecked because there is no DNA. The CDR3 is made up of 16 amino acids. Germline-derived CDR1 and CDR2 are SGHRS and YFSETQ. CDR3 region: CASSLPIFQGPYGYTF.

The chain has TRBV3-1 and TRBJ1-1; TCRdb reports TRBD1, a call that lacks DNA to check it against. This CDR3 is built from 17 residues. Germline loops: CDR1 LGHDT, CDR2 YNNKEL (reference sequence). CDR3: CASSPGTGGAKNTEAFF.

This sequence joins TRBV5-1 and TRBJ1-2; TCRdb selects TRBD1, and the lack of DNA leaves this call unchecked. CDR1 is SGHRS, CDR2 YFSETQ, per germline. CDR3 size: 13 residues. CDR3 loop: CASSSGQRKGYTF.

The chain joins TRBV4-1 to TRBJ1-4. The CDR3 is 12 residues long. The germline gives CDR1 MGHRA, CDR2 YSYEKL. The CDR3 is CASEGPDEKLFF.

The chain employs TRBV4-1 and TRBJ2-1; TCRdb calls TRBD2, which cannot be checked without DNA. CDR3 size: 14 residues. Germline V gene sequence: CDR1 MGHRA, CDR2 YSYEKL. CDR3 region: CASSQVPTLGEQFF.

V and J are TRBV12-3 or TRBV12-4 and TRBJ1-2. The CDR3 is 12 amino acids. CDR3: CASSSVYPGYTF.

The gene calls are TRBV10-3 and TRBJ1-1; checking the TCRdb D call of TRBD1 is not possible without DNA. Germline values: CDR1 ENHRY, CDR2 SYGVKD. CDR3 length: 14 residues. CDR3 sequence: CAIRVQGANTEAFF.

The rearrangement joins TRBV20-1 to TRBJ1-5; TCRdb picks TRBD1, but there is no DNA to check that call. Per the germline V gene, CDR1 is DFQATT and CDR2 is SNEGSKA (reference sequence). This CDR3 contains 15 residues. CDR3 sequence: CSALRPARSNQPQHF.

The V and J genes are TRBV20-1 and TRBJ2-5; the TCRdb call, TRBD1, lacks DNA for checking. The V gene's germline CDR1 is DFQATT and CDR2 SNEGSKA (reference sequence). This CDR3 spans 14 amino acids. This CDR3 reads CSAWVTTGTETQYF.

The chain recombines TRBV18 with TRBJ2-7; the TCRdb call, TRBD1, lacks DNA for checking. Germline loops: CDR1 KGHSH, CDR2 LQKENI. The CDR3 extends over 13 amino acids. CDR3 sequence: CASSQGAGDEQYF. Full variable domain (rest looked up from reference TRBV18 and TRBJ2-7): NAGVMQNPRHLVRRRGQEARLRCSPMKGHSHVYWYRQLPEEGLKFMVYLQKENIIDESGMPKERFSAEFPKEGPSILRIQQVVRGDSAAYFCASSQGAGDEQYFGPGTRLTVT.

The genes are TRBV12-3 or TRBV12-4 and TRBJ1-4. The CDR3 is 14 residues long. CDR3 protein: CASSLGLRYEKLFF.

The chain links TRBV5-1 to TRBJ1-2; TCRdb picks TRBD1, but there is no DNA to check that call. CDR1 and CDR2 from the germline V gene are SGHRS and YFSETQ. This CDR3 is built from 15 residues. This CDR3 is CASSPGGQGIDGYTF.